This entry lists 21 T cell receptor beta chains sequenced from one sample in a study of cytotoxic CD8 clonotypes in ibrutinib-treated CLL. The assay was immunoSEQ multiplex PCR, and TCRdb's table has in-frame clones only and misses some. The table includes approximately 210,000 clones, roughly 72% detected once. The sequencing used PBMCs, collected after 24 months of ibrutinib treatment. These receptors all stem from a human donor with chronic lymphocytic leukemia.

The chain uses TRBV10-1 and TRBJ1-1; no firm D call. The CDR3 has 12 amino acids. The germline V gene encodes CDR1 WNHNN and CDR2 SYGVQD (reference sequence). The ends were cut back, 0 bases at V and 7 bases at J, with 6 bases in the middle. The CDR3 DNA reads TGCGCCAGCAGTGAGTCGACAATTGAAGCTTTCTTT. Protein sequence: CASSESTIEAFF.

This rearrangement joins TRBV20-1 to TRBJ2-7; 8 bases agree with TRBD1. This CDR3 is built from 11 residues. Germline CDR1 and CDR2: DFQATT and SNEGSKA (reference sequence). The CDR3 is CRVPTGDEQYF. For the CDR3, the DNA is TGCAGAGTCCCGACAGGGGACGAGCAGTACTTC.

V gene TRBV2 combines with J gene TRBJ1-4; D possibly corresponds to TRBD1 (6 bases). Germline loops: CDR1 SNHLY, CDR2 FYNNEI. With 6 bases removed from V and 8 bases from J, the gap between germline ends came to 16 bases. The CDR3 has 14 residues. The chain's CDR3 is CASSRDPQGEKLFF. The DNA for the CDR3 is TGTGCCAGCAGCCGGGACCCCCAGGGGGAAAAACTGTTTTTT. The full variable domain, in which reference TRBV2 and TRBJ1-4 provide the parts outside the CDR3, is EPEVTQTPSHQVTQMGQEVILRCVPISNHLYFYWYRQILGQKVEFLVSFYNNEISEKSEIFDDQFSVERPDGSNFTLKIRSTKLEDSAMYFCASSRDPQGEKLFFGSGTQLSVL.

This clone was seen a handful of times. The CDR3 is CASSYRVANYGYTF. In nucleotides, the CDR3 is TGTGCCAGCAGTTATAGGGTTGCTAACTATGGCTACACCTTC. The chain recombines TRBV27 with TRBJ1-2; D is undetermined. The CDR3 runs 14 residues. Germline-derived CDR1 and CDR2 are MNHEY and SMNVEV (reference sequence). Trimming pared 4 bases from V and 0 bases from J, leaving 9 bases between.

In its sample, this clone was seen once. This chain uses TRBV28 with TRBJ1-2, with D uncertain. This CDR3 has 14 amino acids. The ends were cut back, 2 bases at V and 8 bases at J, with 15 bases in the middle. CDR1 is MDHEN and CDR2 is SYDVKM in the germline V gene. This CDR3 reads CASSLRGYSWGYTF. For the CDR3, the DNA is TGTGCCAGCAGTTTACGGGGTTATTCATGGGGCTACACCTTC.

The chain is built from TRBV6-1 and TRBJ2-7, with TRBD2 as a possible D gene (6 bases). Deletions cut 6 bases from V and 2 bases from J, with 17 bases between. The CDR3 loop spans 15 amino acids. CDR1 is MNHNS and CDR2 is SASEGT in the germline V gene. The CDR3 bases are TGTGCCAGCAGACCAATAGCGGAGAGACCCTACGAGCAGTACTTC. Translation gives CASRPIAERPYEQYF.

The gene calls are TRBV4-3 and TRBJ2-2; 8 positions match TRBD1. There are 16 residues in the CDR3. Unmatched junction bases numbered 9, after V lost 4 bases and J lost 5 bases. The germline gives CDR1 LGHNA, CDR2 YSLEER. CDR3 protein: CASSPTRDRRTGELFF. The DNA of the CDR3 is TGCGCCAGCAGCCCGACGAGGGACAGGAGGACCGGGGAGCTGTTTTTT.

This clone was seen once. The CDR3 DNA sequence: TGCAGCGTTTTAGGGGACAGGGGGAAATCCTACGAGCAGTACTTC. Amino acids: CSVLGDRGKSYEQYF. The rearrangement uses TRBV29-1 and TRBJ2-7; 11 bases fit TRBD1. This CDR3 has 15 amino acids. The J segment lost 1 base and the V segment lost 5 bases, leaving 7 bases of the junction unmatched. CDR1 is SQVTM, CDR2 ANQGSEA, per germline.

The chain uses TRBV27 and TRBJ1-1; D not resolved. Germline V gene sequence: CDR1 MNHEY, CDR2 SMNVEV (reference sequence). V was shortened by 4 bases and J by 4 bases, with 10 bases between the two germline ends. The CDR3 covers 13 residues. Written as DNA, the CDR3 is TGTGCCAGCAGTTCGTCCGTCTCCACTGAAGCTTTCTTT. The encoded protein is CASSSSVSTEAFF.

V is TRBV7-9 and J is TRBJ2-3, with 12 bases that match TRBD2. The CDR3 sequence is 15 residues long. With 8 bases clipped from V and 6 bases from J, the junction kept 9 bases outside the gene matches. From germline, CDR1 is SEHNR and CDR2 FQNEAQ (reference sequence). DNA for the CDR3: TGTGCCAGCGGACCGACTAGCGGGAGTGTTGATACGCAGTATTTT. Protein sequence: CASGPTSGSVDTQYF.

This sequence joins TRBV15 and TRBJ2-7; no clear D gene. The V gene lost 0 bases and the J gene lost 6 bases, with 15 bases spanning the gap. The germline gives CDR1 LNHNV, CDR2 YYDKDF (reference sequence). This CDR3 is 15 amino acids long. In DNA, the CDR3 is TGTGCCACCAGCAGAGATCTCGCTATTTCTGCCGAGCAGTACTTC. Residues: CATSRDLAISAEQYF.

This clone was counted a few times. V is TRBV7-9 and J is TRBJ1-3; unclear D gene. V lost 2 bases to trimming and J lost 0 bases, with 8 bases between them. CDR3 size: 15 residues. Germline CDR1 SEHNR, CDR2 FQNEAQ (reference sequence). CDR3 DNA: TGTGCCAGCAGCTTAACAGCCGACTCTGGAAACACCATATATTTT. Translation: CASSLTADSGNTIYF.

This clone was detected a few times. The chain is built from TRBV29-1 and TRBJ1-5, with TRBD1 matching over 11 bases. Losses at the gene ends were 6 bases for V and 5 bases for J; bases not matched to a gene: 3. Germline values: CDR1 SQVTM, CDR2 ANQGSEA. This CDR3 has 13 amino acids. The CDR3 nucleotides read TGCAGCGTACCGGGACAGGGGGATCAGCCCCAGCATTTT. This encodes CSVPGQGDQPQHF.

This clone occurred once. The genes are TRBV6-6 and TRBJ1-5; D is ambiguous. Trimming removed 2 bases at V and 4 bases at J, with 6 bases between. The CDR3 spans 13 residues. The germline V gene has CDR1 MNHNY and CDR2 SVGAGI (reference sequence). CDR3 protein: CASSYKENQPQHF. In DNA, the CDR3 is TGTGCCAGCAGTTACAAAGAGAATCAGCCCCAGCATTTT.

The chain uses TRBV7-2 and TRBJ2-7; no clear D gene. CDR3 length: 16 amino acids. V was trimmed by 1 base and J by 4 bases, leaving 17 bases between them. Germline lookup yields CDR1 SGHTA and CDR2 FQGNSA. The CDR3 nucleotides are TGTGCCAGCAGCTTAGATCCGGCGGAGACTGGATACGAGCAGTACTTC. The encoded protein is CASSLDPAETGYEQYF.

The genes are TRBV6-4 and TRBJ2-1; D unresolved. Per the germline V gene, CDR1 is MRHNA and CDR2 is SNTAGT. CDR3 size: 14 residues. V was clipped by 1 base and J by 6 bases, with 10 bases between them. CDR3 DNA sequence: TGTGCCAGCAGTGACTATAATAGCCCCAATGAGCAGTTCTTC. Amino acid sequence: CASSDYNSPNEQFF.

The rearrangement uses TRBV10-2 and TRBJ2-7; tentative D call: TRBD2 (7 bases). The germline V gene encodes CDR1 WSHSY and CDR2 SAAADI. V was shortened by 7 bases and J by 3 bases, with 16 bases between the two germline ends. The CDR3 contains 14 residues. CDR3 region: CASNRGARGYEQYF. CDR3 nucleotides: TGCGCCAGCAACCGGGGGGCGCGGGGCTACGAGCAGTACTTC.

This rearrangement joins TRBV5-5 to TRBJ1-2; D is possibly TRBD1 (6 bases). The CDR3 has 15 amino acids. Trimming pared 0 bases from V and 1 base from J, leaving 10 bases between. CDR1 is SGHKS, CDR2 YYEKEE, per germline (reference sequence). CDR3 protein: CASSLGTAGNYGYTF. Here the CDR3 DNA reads TGTGCCAGCAGCTTGGGGACAGCTGGTAACTATGGCTACACCTTC.

Here the CDR3 DNA reads TGCGCCAGCAGCCTGGACCCAGACAATGAGCAGTTCTTC. This encodes CASSLDPDNEQFF. The chain employs TRBV5-1 and TRBJ2-1; D not resolved. The length of the CDR3 is 13 residues. Germline CDR1 reads SGHRS; CDR2 reads YFSETQ. Trimming took 4 bases from V and 5 from J, leaving 10 bases between them.

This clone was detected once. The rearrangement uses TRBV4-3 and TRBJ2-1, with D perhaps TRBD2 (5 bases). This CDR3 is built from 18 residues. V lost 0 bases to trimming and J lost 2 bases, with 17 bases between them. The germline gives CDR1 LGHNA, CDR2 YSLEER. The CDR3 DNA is TGCGCCAGCAGCCAAGATCTTCTTCGGGATCCCACCTACAATGAGCAGTTCTTC. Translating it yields CASSQDLLRDPTYNEQFF.

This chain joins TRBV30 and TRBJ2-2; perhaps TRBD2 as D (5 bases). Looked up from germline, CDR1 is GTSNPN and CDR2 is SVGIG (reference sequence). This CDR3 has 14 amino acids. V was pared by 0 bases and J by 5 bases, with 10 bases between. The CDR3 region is CAWSVLVSTGELFF. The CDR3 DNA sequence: TGTGCCTGGAGTGTACTAGTTTCAACCGGGGAGCTGTTTTTT.